This TCR beta chain was recovered during a study of blood T cell repertoires in COVID-19. Across the whole study: Material from acute and convalescent COVID-19 was sourced from the United States, Italy and Spain.

The age range of participants was about 18 to 95 years, with residence in around 22 US areas. As processed by the authors: Amplification from reference gene primers served as the basis for estimated nucleated cell counts. Repertoires were generated with immunoSEQ multiplex PCR, while TCRdb's copy carries only in-frame clones and drops some. That table furnishes V, J and clone size, whereas the DNA furnished D and trimming. The sample lists about 440,000 clones, roughly 87% occurring once. J was trimmed by 4 bases and V by 2 bases; bases with no gene match: 2. This CDR3 is 15 amino acids long. CDR1 and CDR2 (germline): SGHTA, FQGTGA.

This TCR was sampled from a woman aged 18-29 years with acute COVID-19. Specimen: PBMCs or T cells enriched from blood (not recorded which). The V and J genes are TRBV7-3 and TRBJ2-2, with 9 bases that match TRBD1. In DNA form, the CDR3 reads TGTGCCAGCAGCTTAGGGACAGGGTTCACCGGGGAGCTGTTTTTT. Translation: CASSLGTGFTGELFF.